This T cell receptor (beta chain) was observed in a study of T cells in tuberculosis (dated by TCRdb to the late 2010s). About the full investigation: To characterize T cells specific for the mycobacterial lipid antigen glucose monomycolate (GMM), the study used CD1B tetramers together with high-throughput TCR immunosequencing. A South African clinical cohort compared IGRA-negative adolescents, IGRA-positive adolescents with latent tuberculosis and adults with active tuberculosis, fewer than 12 per group. PBMC from active tuberculosis patients were archived either before standard anti-tuberculosis treatment began or within 7 days of its start.

Overall study outcomes, separate from this receptor: Smaller mean NN-distances to GMM-specific TCRs were observed in active tuberculosis TCR-alpha repertoires than in IGRA-negative controls, suggesting clonal expansion of GMM-specific TCRs. Using GEM motif frequencies, a classifier achieved 70% accuracy, whereas a classifier built on the diverse GMM-specific repertoire got to 87% accuracy (AUROC approximately 0.93). Smaller NN-distances were partly driven by shorter CDR3-alpha lengths in active tuberculosis patients, and statistical significance was not reached for the TCR-beta difference. Clinical samples were selected based on which cryopreserved specimens were available, and the active tuberculosis cases were adults whereas the controls were adolescents.

TCR libraries were generated with the immunoSEQ multiplex PCR assay, using TCR-beta and/or TCR-alpha/delta assays for each sample. The amplified TCR libraries were sequenced using the Illumina high-throughput platform. Turning to the authors' computational methods: Clustering and dimensionality reduction relied on pairwise TCRdist distances among GMM-specific receptors from T cells that were either sorted ex vivo or expanded in vitro. Each clinical repertoire was assigned a mean NN-distance score, defined as the average TCRdist to the nearest 10% of tetramer-positive reference sequences. GEM TCR motif frequency was computed as the fraction of unique TCRs matching known GEM sequences by V/J usage and CDR3 length. Active tuberculosis was classified by linear discriminant analysis with leave-one-out cross-validation, implemented in scikit-learn. Here the immuneACCESS table is served through TCRdb, limited to in-frame sequences with V and J called. Missing clones are a known gap in these copies; in checked studies unresolved V genes cover under half, and the rest lacks a known reason. Clone size and the V and J calls come from that table; the DNA yielded D and trimming. The sample data list tens of thousands of clones, and approximately 90% of these were observed just once. The top ten constitute 2% to 3% of the sample.

A word on this clone: Its antigen has not been determined. It has no much larger one-base neighbor in the sample; base qualities were not kept.

In the paper's terms, the time point label means: new active TB diagnosis, blood taken before or within 7 days of starting treatment. Active tuberculosis patients were HIV-seronegative South African adults aged 18 years or older with a new diagnosis. Confirmation of active tuberculosis came from positive sputum smear microscopy and/or a positive M. tuberculosis culture. Immunosequencing of unsorted cryopreserved PBMC covered, on average, about 99,000 T cells per clinical donor. From the germline V gene, CDR1 is MDHEN and CDR2 is SYDVKM. The germline ends are 10 bases apart after V is trimmed by 5 bases and J by 6 bases. Reading from cysteine to phenylalanine, the CDR3 counts 12 amino acids. CDR3 DNA only is kept here, 36 bases in frame from base 1.

The source of this sequence is an adult with tuberculosis. The sequence links TRBV28 to TRBJ1-1, with a weak D call of TRBD1 (6 bases match). The sample was PBMCs, taken at tuberculosis diagnosis. The sequenced DNA is TGTGCCAGCAGTACAGGGAGTTCTGAAGCTTTCTTT. It translates to CASSTGSSEAFF.